The T cell receptor (beta chain) described here comes from a study of blood T cells in healthy people across ages. The extraction recovered at least 5.5 micrograms of total RNA per sample. There are a few counts of this clonotype. The target antigen is unknown. General study findings and limits: When one million T cells were used, diversity estimates were thought to be underestimates.

PCR was performed a second time for about 6 to 12 cycles using a sample-barcoded 5' primer and a J-beta primer mix. A single record per CDR3 protein comes from TCRdb applying MiXCR to the 5' RACE reads. The profile shows 2 million or so distinct CDR3 sequences, approximately 50% of them singletons. The sequenced sample consisted of blood. The source is a woman aged 40 to 49 in good health.

The CDR3 reads CASSYVAGRETQYF. The DNA for the CDR3 is TGTGCCAGCAGTTACGTGGCAGGGCGAGAGACCCAGTACTTC. The chain has TRBV6-5 and TRBJ2-5; tentative D call: TRBD1 (5 bases). V was shortened by 2 bases and J by 4 bases, with 11 bases between the two germline ends. The CDR3 has 14 amino acids. Looked up from germline, CDR1 is MNHEY and CDR2 is SVGAGI.